This note documents a single T cell receptor (beta chain) sequence. What it binds is not known. For the second PCR, which ran for about 7 to 11 cycles, a sample-barcoded 5' primer and a J-beta primer mix were used. With 12 random nucleotides, a template-switch adaptor tagged each individual cDNA molecule. From each sample, at least 3 million paired-end reads containing CDR3 were obtained. One entry per CDR3 protein results from TCRdb running MiXCR on the 5' RACE reads. Of over 1.5 million distinct CDR3 sequences listed, about 49% are singletons. The record originates from a study of blood T cells in healthy people across ages. Study findings and constraints: A roughly linear age-dependent decrease characterized TCR beta diversity per million T cells.

Germline V gene sequence: CDR1 LNHDA, CDR2 SQIVND (reference sequence). The length of the CDR3 is 18 residues. Trimming removed 3 bases at V and 1 base at J, with 19 bases between. Isolation recovered at least 7 million PBMCs from every sample. This TCR derives from a woman in her 40s in good health. The material sequenced was blood. The gene calls are TRBV19 and TRBJ2-1, with a tentative D call TRBD2 (6 bases). The CDR3: CASSILSGGLGSYNEQFF. CDR3 nucleotide sequence: TGTGCCAGTAGTATTCTTAGCGGAGGACTCGGGTCCTACAATGAGCAGTTCTTC.